This record covers a single T cell receptor (beta chain). Repertoires were generated with immunoSEQ multiplex PCR, while TCRdb's copy carries only in-frame clones and drops some. The data show tens of thousands of clones, 90% to 95% seen once. The record originates from a study of T cell changes during pregnancy in multiple sclerosis. The V gene's germline CDR1 is SQVTM and CDR2 ANQGSEA. Trimming took off 0 bases at V and 0 bases at J, with 12 bases between the two ends. The CDR3 contains 15 residues. The chain joins TRBV29-1 to TRBJ2-7; D not certain. The material sequenced was CD8+ T cells from peripheral blood mononuclear cells, taken in the third trimester of pregnancy. This TCR was sampled from a female donor with multiple sclerosis, enrolled in a pregnancy study. The CDR3, as DNA: TGCAGCGTTGAAGAACCAGAATCTTCCTCCTACGAGCAGTACTTC. It encodes CSVEEPESSSYEQYF.